Shown below are 26 T cell receptor beta chains from a single sample sequenced in a study of blood T cell repertoires in COVID-19. The method was immunoSEQ multiplex PCR; TCRdb's version includes in-frame clones alone and lacks a portion of them. The table has approximately 350,000 clones, approximately 90% seen once; the top ten hold 1%. Sequencing was carried out using PBMCs or T cells enriched from blood (not recorded which). These receptors came from a man younger than 35 who had recovered from COVID-19.

J is TRBJ2-3 and V is TRBV2; perhaps TRBD1 as D (5 bases). Trimming pared 4 bases from V and 3 bases from J, leaving 8 bases between. There are 13 residues in the CDR3. Germline CDR1 is SNHLY and CDR2 is FYNNEI. For the CDR3, the DNA is TGTGCCAGCAGTGGACAGTTGACAGATACGCAGTATTTT. Amino acids: CASSGQLTDTQYF.

The V gene is TRBV12-5, the J gene TRBJ1-5; the match to TRBD1 covers 9 bases. Germline-derived CDR1 and CDR2 are LGHNT and FRNRAP. This CDR3 has 19 amino acids. With V trimmed by 0 bases and J by 4 bases, 13 bases remained unmatched. The chain's CDR3 is CASGLVEIRDREANQPQHF. CDR3 DNA: TGTGCTAGTGGTTTGGTAGAAATCAGGGACAGGGAAGCGAATCAGCCCCAGCATTTT. Drawing the rest from reference TRBV12-5 and TRBJ1-5, the complete variable domain is DARVTQTPRHKVTEMGQEVTMRCQPILGHNTVFWYRQTMMQGLELLAYFRNRAPLDDSGMPKDRFSAEMPDATLATLKIQPSEPRDSAVYFCASGLVEIRDREANQPQHFGDGTRLSIL.

This chain's CDR3 is CASSLGLEVNEQFF. In DNA form, the CDR3 reads TGTGCCAGCAGCCTGGGACTAGAAGTAAATGAGCAGTTCTTC. The chain is built from TRBV5-4 and TRBJ2-1; 8 bases are a match to TRBD2. Germline CDR1 and CDR2: SGHNT and YYREEE (reference sequence). V lost 4 bases to trimming and J lost 7 bases; unmatched junction nucleotides: 7. The CDR3 length is 14 residues.

The chain uses TRBV10-3 and TRBJ1-2; 8 bases agree with TRBD1. Germline V gene sequence: CDR1 ENHRY, CDR2 SYGVKD. The V segment lost 1 base and the J segment 8 bases; nucleotides outside the gene matches: 12. The CDR3 loop spans 16 amino acids. CDR3 residues: CAISEFMTGQGRGYTF. The CDR3 nucleotides are TGTGCCATCAGTGAGTTTATGACCGGACAGGGACGAGGCTACACCTTC.

The chain recombines TRBV3-1 (or the pseudogene TRBV3-2) with TRBJ2-7; 8 positions agree with TRBD2. J lost 4 bases, V lost 4 bases, and 6 bases had no gene match. Looked up from germline, CDR1 is LGHDT and CDR2 is YNNKEL (reference sequence). This CDR3 has 14 residues. The CDR3 spells CASSLGTSRYEQYF. In nucleotides, the CDR3 is TGTGCCAGCAGCCTCGGGACTAGTAGGTACGAGCAGTACTTC.

The chain employs TRBV11-2 and TRBJ1-1, with D unresolved. CDR1 is SGHAT and CDR2 is FQNNGV in the germline V gene. The CDR3 is 16 residues long. Trimming took 1 base from V and 5 from J, leaving 17 bases between them. The CDR3 sequence: CASSLVGSPLLTEAFF. The CDR3 coding sequence is TGTGCCAGCAGCTTAGTTGGTTCTCCACTCCTTACTGAAGCTTTCTTT. The full variable domain, completed using reference TRBV11-2 and TRBJ1-1, is EAGVAQSPRYKIIEKRQSVAFWCNPISGHATLYWYQQILGQGPKLLIQFQNNGVVDDSQLPKDRFSAERLKGVDSTLKIQPAKLEDSAVYLCASSLVGSPLLTEAFFGQGTRLTVV.

The CDR3, as DNA: TGTGCCAGCAGCCCTAGGGACAACCCCTACGAGCAGTACTTC. Protein product: CASSPRDNPYEQYF. V usage is TRBV5-5 and J usage is TRBJ2-7; tentative D call: TRBD1 (6 bases). V gave up 4 bases and J gave up 2 bases, with 13 bases separating them. The CDR3 sequence is 14 residues long. Looked up from germline, CDR1 is SGHKS and CDR2 is YYEKEE (reference sequence).

The rearrangement joins TRBV7-2 to TRBJ1-3, with TRBD1 as a possible D gene (5 bases). CDR3 length: 14 amino acids. CDR1 is SGHTA and CDR2 is FQGNSA in the germline V gene. The V end lost 6 bases, the J end lost 4 bases, and 13 bases lay between the germline ends. CDR3 sequence: CASSYGGVGNTIYF. In DNA form, the CDR3 reads TGTGCCAGCAGTTACGGGGGGGTCGGAAACACCATATATTTT.

V is TRBV4-1 and J is TRBJ1-1; D is unresolved. The CDR3 spans 14 residues. The V and J ends lost 2 bases and 6 bases respectively, with 13 bases between them. Germline V lookup: CDR1 MGHRA, CDR2 YSYEKL. The CDR3 DNA is TGCGCCAGCAGCCAAAGATTGGAGATGGCTGAAGCTTTCTTT. Its translation is CASSQRLEMAEAFF.

The chain joins TRBV7-3 to TRBJ2-7, with TRBD2 matching 14 bases. V shed 1 base, J shed 5 bases, and the junction held 10 bases outside the gene matches. This CDR3 contains 18 residues. Germline CDR1 reads SGHTA; CDR2 reads FQGTGA. The CDR3 sequence: CASSLNPIGLAGGNEQYF. CDR3 DNA sequence: TGTGCCAGCAGCTTAAATCCAATAGGACTAGCGGGAGGTAACGAGCAGTACTTC.

The chain employs TRBV6-5 and TRBJ2-3; no reliable D call. This CDR3 region has 13 residues. Trimming pared 0 bases from V and 3 bases from J, leaving 4 bases between. Looked up from germline, CDR1 is MNHEY and CDR2 is SVGAGI. The CDR3 is CASSYSYTDTQYF. In DNA, the CDR3 is TGTGCCAGCAGTTACTCTTATACAGATACGCAGTATTTT.

This clone was recorded once. The CDR3 reads CASSPGTGNYGYTF. The CDR3 DNA is TGTGCCAGCAGCCCAGGGACAGGCAACTATGGCTACACCTTC. This chain joins TRBV3-1 (or the pseudogene TRBV3-2) and TRBJ1-2, with TRBD1 identical over 8 bases. The CDR3 extends over 14 amino acids. Trimming removed 4 bases from V and 2 bases from J; junction bases left unmatched: 3. The V gene's germline CDR1 is LGHDT and CDR2 YNNKEL (reference sequence).

This chain connects TRBV27 to TRBJ2-3; 7 bases are a match to TRBD2. The CDR3 has 16 residues. Germline V gene sequence: CDR1 MNHEY, CDR2 SMNVEV (reference sequence). Trimming removed 8 bases from V and 6 bases from J; junction bases left unmatched: 17. The DNA for the CDR3 is TGTGCCAGCGCCAACGGGCCGGCCGGGGGGAGGGATACGCAGTATTTT. It is translated as CASANGPAGGRDTQYF.

This chain connects TRBV5-6 to TRBJ1-1, with D hard to call. The CDR3 has 16 residues. V gave up 4 bases and J gave up 0 bases, with 16 bases separating them. Looked up from germline, CDR1 is SGHDT and CDR2 is YYEEEE. The CDR3 DNA reads as TGTGCCAGCAGCGCCGCAACAGACAATTTGAACACTGAAGCTTTCTTT. Amino acids: CASSAATDNLNTEAFF.

This clone was observed once. V and J are TRBV28 and TRBJ1-1, with 10 bases that match TRBD1. The length of the CDR3 is 14 residues. With V trimmed by 2 bases and J by 6 bases, 3 bases remained unmatched. Germline values: CDR1 MDHEN, CDR2 SYDVKM. The CDR3 DNA sequence: TGTGCCAGCAGTTTAACTGGACAGGGGGCTGAAGCTTTCTTT. The encoded protein is CASSLTGQGAEAFF.

This chain connects TRBV18 to TRBJ1-1; 7 nucleotides agree with TRBD1. V trimming: 4 bases; J trimming: 6 bases; junction bases outside the gene matches: 5. The CDR3 is 13 residues long. The germline V gene has CDR1 KGHSH and CDR2 LQKENI. CDR3 in DNA: TGTGCCAGCTCACGCTTACAGGGGCCTGAAGCTTTCTTT. It yields the protein CASSRLQGPEAFF. The variable domain in full, completed from reference TRBV18 and TRBJ1-1, reads NAGVMQNPRHLVRRRGQEARLRCSPMKGHSHVYWYRQLPEEGLKFMVYLQKENIIDESGMPKERFSAEFPKEGPSILRIQQVVRGDSAAYFCASSRLQGPEAFFGQGTRLTVV.

The chain combines TRBV30 with TRBJ2-5, with 7 bases fitting TRBD1. This CDR3 region has 13 residues. The V and J ends lost 5 bases and 1 base, in that order; junction bases with no gene match: 4. Germline values: CDR1 GTSNPN, CDR2 SVGIG (reference sequence). CDR3: CAWDRQGQETQYF. In DNA form, the CDR3 reads TGTGCCTGGGACCGACAGGGCCAAGAGACCCAGTACTTC.

The chain combines TRBV20-1 with TRBJ2-7, with 7 bases aligning to TRBD1. J was trimmed by 3 bases and V by 3 bases; bases with no gene match: 5. The CDR3 covers 13 residues. From germline, CDR1 is DFQATT and CDR2 SNEGSKA (reference sequence). The DNA for the CDR3 is TGCAGTGCTAGTGGGGACAGCTACTACGAGCAGTACTTC. Translated, it gives CSASGDSYYEQYF.

The V gene is TRBV6-5, the J gene TRBJ1-1, with no clear D. Germline assignment: CDR1 MNHEY and CDR2 SVGAGI. The CDR3 length is 10 residues. V was cut by 5 bases and J by 8 bases, with 6 bases left in between. The CDR3 sequence is CASSQFEAFF. The CDR3 coding sequence is TGTGCCAGCAGTCAGTTCGAAGCTTTCTTT.

The chain is built from TRBV6-5 and TRBJ1-2, with a weak D call TRBD1 (6 bases). The CDR3 extends over 13 amino acids. The germline gives CDR1 MNHEY, CDR2 SVGAGI. Trimming cost V 7 bases and J 7 bases, with 16 bases left between them. In DNA, the CDR3 is TGTGCCAGCACCGATCAGGGGCTGAGTGGCTACACCTTC. Its protein product is CASTDQGLSGYTF.

The chain links TRBV27 to TRBJ1-1; 7 bases are shared with TRBD1. The CDR3 sequence is 14 residues long. Germline V gene data show CDR1 as MNHEY and CDR2 as SMNVEV (reference sequence). Trimming took 6 bases from V and 0 from J; bases not matched to a gene: 4. This CDR3 reads CASRLTGLNTEAFF. CDR3 sequence (DNA): TGTGCCAGCAGACTGACAGGGCTGAACACTGAAGCTTTCTTT.

The V call is TRBV29-1, the J call TRBJ2-3, with 12 bases aligning to TRBD1. The germline V gene encodes CDR1 SQVTM and CDR2 ANQGSEA. The V and J ends lost 8 bases and 4 bases, in that order; junction bases with no gene match: 7. This CDR3 contains 14 residues. The CDR3 coding sequence is TGCAGCTCCACGGGGACAGGGGGCGCAGATACGCAGTATTTT. Translating it yields CSSTGTGGADTQYF.

The chain is built from TRBV6-4 and TRBJ1-1; TRBD1 aligns across 7 bases. The germline V gene has CDR1 MRHNA and CDR2 SNTAGT. The CDR3 is 14 residues long. J gave up 7 bases and V 4 bases, and 9 bases lay outside the gene matches. The CDR3 here is CASSADRVFDEAFF. For the CDR3, the DNA is TGTGCCAGCAGTGCCGACAGGGTGTTTGATGAAGCTTTCTTT.

The V and J genes are TRBV18 and TRBJ1-6; 10 bases fit TRBD1. The length of the CDR3 is 16 residues. Germline V gene lookup returns CDR1 KGHSH and CDR2 LQKENI. The V gene end was trimmed by 2 bases and the J gene end by 9 bases; junction bases not matched to a gene: 7. CDR3 loop: CASSPRDRGRRSPLHF. In DNA, the CDR3 is TGTGCCAGCTCACCAAGGGACAGGGGCCGACGTTCACCCCTCCACTTT.

V and J are TRBV10-3 and TRBJ1-1, with D perhaps TRBD1 (6 bases). V shed 5 bases and J shed 5 bases, with 9 bases lying between them. The CDR3 contains 12 residues. Germline assignment: CDR1 ENHRY and CDR2 SYGVKD. Written as DNA, the CDR3 is TGTGCCATCAGTACAGGGTATACTGAAGCTTTCTTT. This gives the protein CAISTGYTEAFF.

The chain combines TRBV18 with TRBJ2-7, with TRBD1 identical over 10 bases. CDR3 length: 12 residues. The germline V gene encodes CDR1 KGHSH and CDR2 LQKENI. J was trimmed by 12 bases and V by 3 bases; bases with no gene match: 5. CDR3 coding DNA: TGTGCCAGCTCACCGGACAGGGGGAGGCTGTACTTC. Translation: CASSPDRGRLYF.